The clone carrying this TCR beta chain was counted only a few times. Its target is unknown. This record belongs to a study of post-analysis software for immune sequencing data. As for the study in general: Secondary progressive, relapsing-remitting and progressive-relapsing multiple sclerosis were among the included disease courses. Study-wide points: F measure showed strong co-clustering of same-batch samples. Significantly decreased normalized Chao1 diversity was recorded for multiple sclerosis patients relative to controls.

Researchers reported that TCR beta cDNA libraries carried unique molecular identifiers. TCRdb re-called the PCR reads with MiXCR, one entry per CDR3 protein. The sample consists of roughly 200,000 distinct CDR3 sequences, over 25% of them appearing once. This TCR was recovered from a girl aged 2-17 years with multiple sclerosis. Input material: blood.

CDR3 DNA: TGTGCCAGTGGGGCGGGAGGGCCGTATGAGCAGTTCTTC. Protein: CASGAGGPYEQFF. The gene calls are TRBV3-1 and TRBJ2-1, with 9 bases that match TRBD2. CDR3 length: 13 residues. V lost 9 bases and J lost 8; bases outside the gene matches: 8. Germline V CDR1 and CDR2: LGHDT, YNNKEL (reference sequence).